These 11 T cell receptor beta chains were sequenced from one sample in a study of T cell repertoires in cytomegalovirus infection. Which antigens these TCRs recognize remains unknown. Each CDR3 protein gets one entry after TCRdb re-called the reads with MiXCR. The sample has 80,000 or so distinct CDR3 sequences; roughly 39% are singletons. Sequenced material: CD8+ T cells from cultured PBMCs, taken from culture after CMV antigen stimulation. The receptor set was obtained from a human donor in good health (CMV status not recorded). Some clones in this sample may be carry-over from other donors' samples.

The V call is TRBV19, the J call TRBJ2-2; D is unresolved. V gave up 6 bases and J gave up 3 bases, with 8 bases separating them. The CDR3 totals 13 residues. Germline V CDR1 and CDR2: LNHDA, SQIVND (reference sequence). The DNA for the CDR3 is TGTGCCAGTAGCTTTGGGTACACCGGGGAGCTGTTTTTT. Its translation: CASSFGYTGELFF.

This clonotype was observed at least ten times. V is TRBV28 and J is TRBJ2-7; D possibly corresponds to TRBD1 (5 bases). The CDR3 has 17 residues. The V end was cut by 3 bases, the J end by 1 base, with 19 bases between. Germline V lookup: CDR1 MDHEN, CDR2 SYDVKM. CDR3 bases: TGTGCCAGCAGTTTGGAACACCTCCCGACAGAATCCTACGAGCAGTACTTC. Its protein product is CASSLEHLPTESYEQYF.

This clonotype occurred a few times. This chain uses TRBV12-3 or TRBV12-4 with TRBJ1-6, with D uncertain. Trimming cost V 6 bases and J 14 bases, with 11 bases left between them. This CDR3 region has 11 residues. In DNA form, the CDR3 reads TGTGCCAGCAGGTTCGGGGAGGCCCTCCACTTT. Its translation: CASRFGEALHF.

The CDR3 loop reads CASTEERTGFNSPLHF. The CDR3 bases are TGTGCCAGCACCGAAGAGCGGACAGGGTTTAATTCACCCCTCCACTTT. This chain connects TRBV6-2 or TRBV6-3 to TRBJ1-6; 8 positions match TRBD1. J gave up 6 bases and V 7 bases, and 11 bases lay outside the gene matches. The CDR3 spans 16 residues. Germline V lookup: CDR1 MNHEY, CDR2 SVGEGT.

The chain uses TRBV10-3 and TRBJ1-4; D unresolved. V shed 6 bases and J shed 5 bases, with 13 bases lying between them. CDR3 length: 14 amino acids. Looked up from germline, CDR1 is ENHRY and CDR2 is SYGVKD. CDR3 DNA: TGTGCCATCAGCGACACGTCTCCCAATGAAAAACTGTTTTTT. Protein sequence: CAISDTSPNEKLFF.

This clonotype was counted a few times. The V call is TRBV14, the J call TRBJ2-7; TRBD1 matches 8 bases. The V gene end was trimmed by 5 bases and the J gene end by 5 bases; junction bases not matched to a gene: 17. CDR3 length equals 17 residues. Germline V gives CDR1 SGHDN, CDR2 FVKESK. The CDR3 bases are TGTGCCAGCAGCTCAACCTCAGGGGGCCGGCTGAGGAACGAGCAGTACTTC. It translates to CASSSTSGGRLRNEQYF. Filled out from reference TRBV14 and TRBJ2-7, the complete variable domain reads EAGVTQFPSHSVIEKGQTVTLRCDPISGHDNLYWYRRVMGKEIKFLLHFVKESKQDESGMPNNRFLAERTGGTYSTLKVQPAELEDSGVYFCASSSTSGGRLRNEQYFGPGTRLTVT.

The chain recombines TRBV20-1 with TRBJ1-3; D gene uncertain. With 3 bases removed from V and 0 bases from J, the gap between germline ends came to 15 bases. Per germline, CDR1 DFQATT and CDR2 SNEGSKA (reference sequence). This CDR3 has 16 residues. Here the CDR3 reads CSARDSDGRSGNTIYF. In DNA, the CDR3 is TGCAGTGCTAGGGATTCTGACGGGCGCTCTGGAAACACCATATATTTT.

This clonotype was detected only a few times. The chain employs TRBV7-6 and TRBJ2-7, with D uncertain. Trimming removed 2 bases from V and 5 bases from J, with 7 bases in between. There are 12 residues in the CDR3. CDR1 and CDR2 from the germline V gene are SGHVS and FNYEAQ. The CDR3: CASSLSGDEQYF. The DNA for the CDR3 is TGTGCCAGCAGCTTATCTGGGGACGAGCAGTACTTC. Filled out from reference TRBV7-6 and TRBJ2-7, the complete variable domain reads GAGVSQSPRYKVTKRGQDVALRCDPISGHVSLYWYRQALGQGPEFLTYFNYEAQQDKSGLPNDRFSAERPEGSISTLTIQRTEQRDSAMYRCASSLSGDEQYFGPGTRLTVT.

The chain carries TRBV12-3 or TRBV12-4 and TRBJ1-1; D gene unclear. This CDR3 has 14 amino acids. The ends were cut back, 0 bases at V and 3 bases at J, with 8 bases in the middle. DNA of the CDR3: TGTGCCAGCAGTTTAGCGGGCGGCCACACTGAAGCTTTCTTT. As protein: CASSLAGGHTEAFF.

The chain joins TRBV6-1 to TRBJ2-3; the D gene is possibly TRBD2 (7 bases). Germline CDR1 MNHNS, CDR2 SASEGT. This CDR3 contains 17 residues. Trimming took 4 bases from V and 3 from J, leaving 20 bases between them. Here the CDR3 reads CASSAMYGGQGTDTQYF. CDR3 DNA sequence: TGTGCCAGCAGTGCCATGTACGGGGGGCAAGGGACAGATACGCAGTATTTT.

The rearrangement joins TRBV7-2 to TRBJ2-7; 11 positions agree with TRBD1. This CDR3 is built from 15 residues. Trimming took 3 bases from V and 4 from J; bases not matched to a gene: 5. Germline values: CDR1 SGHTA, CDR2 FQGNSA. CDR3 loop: CASSFEGQGVYEQYF. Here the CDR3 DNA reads TGTGCCAGCAGCTTCGAGGGACAGGGGGTTTACGAGCAGTACTTC.